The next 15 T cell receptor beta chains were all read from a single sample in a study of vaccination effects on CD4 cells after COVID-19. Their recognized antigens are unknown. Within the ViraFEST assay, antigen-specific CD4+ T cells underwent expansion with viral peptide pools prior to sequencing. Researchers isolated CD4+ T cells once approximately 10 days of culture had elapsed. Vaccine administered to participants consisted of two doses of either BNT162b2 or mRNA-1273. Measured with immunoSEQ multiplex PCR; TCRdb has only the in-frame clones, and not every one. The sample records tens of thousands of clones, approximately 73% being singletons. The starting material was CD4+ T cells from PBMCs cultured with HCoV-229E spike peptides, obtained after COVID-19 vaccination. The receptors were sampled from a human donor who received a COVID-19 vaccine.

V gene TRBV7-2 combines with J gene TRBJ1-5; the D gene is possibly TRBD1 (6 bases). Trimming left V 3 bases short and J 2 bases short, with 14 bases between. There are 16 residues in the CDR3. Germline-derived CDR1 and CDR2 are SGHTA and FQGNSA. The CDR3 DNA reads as TGTGCCAGCAGCTTTGGGGGCTCCCGTGGCAATCAGCCCCAGCATTTT. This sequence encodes CASSFGGSRGNQPQHF.

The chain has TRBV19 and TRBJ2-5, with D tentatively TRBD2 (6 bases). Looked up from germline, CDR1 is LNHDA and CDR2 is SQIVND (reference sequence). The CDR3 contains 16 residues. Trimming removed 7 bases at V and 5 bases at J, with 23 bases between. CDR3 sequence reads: CASTTQGRGGGETQYF. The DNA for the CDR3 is TGTGCCAGTACGACGCAGGGACGGGGCGGAGGGGAGACCCAGTACTTC.

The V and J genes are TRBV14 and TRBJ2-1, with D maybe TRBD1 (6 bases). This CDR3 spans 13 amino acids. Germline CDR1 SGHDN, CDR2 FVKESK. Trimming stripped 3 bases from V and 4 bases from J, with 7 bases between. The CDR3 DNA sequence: TGTGCCAGCAGCCAGGGGACATACAATGAGCAGTTCTTC. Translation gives CASSQGTYNEQFF.

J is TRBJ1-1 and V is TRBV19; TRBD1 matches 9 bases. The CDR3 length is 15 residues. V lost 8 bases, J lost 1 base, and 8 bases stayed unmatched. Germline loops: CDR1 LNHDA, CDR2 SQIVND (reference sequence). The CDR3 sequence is CASFTGGRPNTEAFF. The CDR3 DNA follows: TGTGCCAGTTTTACAGGGGGCCGCCCGAACACTGAAGCTTTCTTT.

The CDR3 loop is CATSAMDRGTLSGELFF. Written as DNA, the CDR3 is TGTGCCACCAGTGCTATGGACAGGGGGACGCTTAGCGGGGAGCTGTTTTTT. V and J are TRBV24-1 and TRBJ2-2; 10 positions match TRBD1. Germline values: CDR1 KGHDR, CDR2 SFDVKD. The CDR3 extends over 17 amino acids. V was pared by 5 bases and J by 7 bases, with 12 bases of the junction left unmatched.

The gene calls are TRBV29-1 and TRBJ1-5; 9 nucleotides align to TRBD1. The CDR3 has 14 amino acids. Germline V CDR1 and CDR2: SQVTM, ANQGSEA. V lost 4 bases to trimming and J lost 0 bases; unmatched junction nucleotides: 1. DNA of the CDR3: TGCAGCGTTGGGACAGGGGTTAGCAATCAGCCCCAGCATTTT. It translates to CSVGTGVSNQPQHF.

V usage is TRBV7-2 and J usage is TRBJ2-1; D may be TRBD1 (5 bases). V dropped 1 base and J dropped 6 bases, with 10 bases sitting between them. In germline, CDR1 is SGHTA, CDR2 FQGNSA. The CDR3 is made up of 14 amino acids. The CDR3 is CASSLVTGGNEQFF. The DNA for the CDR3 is TGTGCCAGCAGCTTAGTTACAGGTGGCAATGAGCAGTTCTTC.

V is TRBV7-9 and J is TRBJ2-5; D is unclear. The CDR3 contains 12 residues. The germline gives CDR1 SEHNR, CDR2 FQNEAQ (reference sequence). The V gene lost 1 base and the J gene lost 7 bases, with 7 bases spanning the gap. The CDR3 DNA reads TGTGCCAGCAGCTTAGTGAGAGGGACCCAGTACTTC. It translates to CASSLVRGTQYF. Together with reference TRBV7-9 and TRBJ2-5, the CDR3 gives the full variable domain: DTGVSQNPRHKITKRGQNVTFRCDPISEHNRLYWYRQTLGQGPEFLTYFQNEAQLEKSRLLSDRFSAERPKGSFSTLEIQRTEQGDSAMYLCASSLVRGTQYFGPGTRLLVL.

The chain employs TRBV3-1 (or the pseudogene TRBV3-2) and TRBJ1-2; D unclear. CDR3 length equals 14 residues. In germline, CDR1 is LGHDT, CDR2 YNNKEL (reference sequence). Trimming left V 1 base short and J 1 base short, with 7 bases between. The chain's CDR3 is CASSQGPFNYGYTF. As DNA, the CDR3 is TGTGCCAGCAGCCAAGGGCCTTTTAACTATGGCTACACCTTC.

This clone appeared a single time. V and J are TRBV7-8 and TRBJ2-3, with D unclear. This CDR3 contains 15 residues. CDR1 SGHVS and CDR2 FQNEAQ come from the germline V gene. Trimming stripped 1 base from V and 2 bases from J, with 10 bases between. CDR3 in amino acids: CASSLVAGFTDTQYF. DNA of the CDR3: TGTGCCAGCAGCTTAGTCGCAGGTTTCACAGATACGCAGTATTTT.

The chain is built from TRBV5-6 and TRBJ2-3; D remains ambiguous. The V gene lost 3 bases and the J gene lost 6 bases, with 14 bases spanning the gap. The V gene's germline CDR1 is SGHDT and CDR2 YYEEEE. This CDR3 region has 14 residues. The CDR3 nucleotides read TGTGCCAGCAGCTCCCAAACACGTGGGGATACGCAGTATTTT. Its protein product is CASSSQTRGDTQYF.

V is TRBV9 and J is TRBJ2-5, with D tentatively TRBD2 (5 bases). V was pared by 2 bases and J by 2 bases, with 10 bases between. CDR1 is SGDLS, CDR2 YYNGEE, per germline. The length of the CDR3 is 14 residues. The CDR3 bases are TGTGCCAGCAGCGTCACCGAGCGGCAAGAGACCCAGTACTTC. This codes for CASSVTERQETQYF.

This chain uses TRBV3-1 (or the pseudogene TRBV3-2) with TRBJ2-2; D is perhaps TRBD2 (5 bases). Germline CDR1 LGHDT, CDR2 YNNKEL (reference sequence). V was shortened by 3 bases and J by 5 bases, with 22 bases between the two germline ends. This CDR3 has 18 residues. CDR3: CASSHRIIPVGETGELFF. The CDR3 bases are TGTGCCAGCAGCCATCGTATAATCCCCGTCGGGGAAACCGGGGAGCTGTTTTTT.

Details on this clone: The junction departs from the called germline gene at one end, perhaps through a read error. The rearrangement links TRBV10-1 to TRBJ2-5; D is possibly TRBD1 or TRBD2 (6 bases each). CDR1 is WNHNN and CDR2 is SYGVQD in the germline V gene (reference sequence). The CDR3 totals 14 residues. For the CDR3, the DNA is TGCGCCAGCAGTGAGGTGGAGGGACAAGAGGCCCAGTACTTC. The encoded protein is CASSEVEGQEAQYF.

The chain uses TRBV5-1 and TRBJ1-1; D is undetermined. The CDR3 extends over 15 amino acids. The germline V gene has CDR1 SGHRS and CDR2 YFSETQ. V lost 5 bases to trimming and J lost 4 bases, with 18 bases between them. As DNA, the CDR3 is TGCGCCAGCAGTTCGCCGGGTAGGGCCAGCACTGAAGCTTTCTTT. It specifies CASSSPGRASTEAFF.